The subject of this entry is one T cell receptor (beta chain). Its antigen is not known. This record belongs to a study of vaccination effects on CD4 cells after COVID-19. Libraries were prepared by immunoSEQ multiplex PCR; TCRdb keeps only in-frame clonotypes and omits some of them. The sample lists around 47,000 clones, approximately 72% occurring once. With V trimmed by 10 bases and J by 5 bases, 9 bases remained unmatched. The CDR3 is 14 residues long. Per the germline V gene, CDR1 is ENHRY and CDR2 is SYGVKD. Culture lasted around eleven days before CD4+ T cell isolation. Either the mRNA-1273 or the BNT162b2 vaccine was given to participants as two doses.

Specimen: CD4+ T cells from PBMCs cultured without peptide, collected after COVID-19 vaccination. The TCR was taken from a human donor who received a COVID-19 vaccine. V and J are TRBV10-3 and TRBJ2-5; 11 positions agree with TRBD2. CDR3 nucleotide sequence: TGTGCCACCAGCTCGACTAGCGGGGTGGAGACCCAGTACTTC. Its protein is CATSSTSGVETQYF.